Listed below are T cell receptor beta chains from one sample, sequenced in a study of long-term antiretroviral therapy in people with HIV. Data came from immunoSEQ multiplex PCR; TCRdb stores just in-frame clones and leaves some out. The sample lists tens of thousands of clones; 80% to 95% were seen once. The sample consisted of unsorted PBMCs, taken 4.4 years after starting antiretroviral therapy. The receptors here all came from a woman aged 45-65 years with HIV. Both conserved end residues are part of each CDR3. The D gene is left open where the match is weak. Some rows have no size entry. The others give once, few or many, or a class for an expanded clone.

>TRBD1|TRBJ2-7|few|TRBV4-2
CASSQRDSPLKTYEQYF
TGTGCCAGCAGCCAACGGGACAGCCCATTGAAGACCTACGAGCAGTACTTC
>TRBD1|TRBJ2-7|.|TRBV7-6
CASSLEGTGGYGEQYF
TGTGCCAGCAGCTTAGAGGGGACAGGGGGTTATGGCGAGCAGTACTTC
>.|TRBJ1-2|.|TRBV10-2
CASSDGKGYTF
TGCGCCAGCAGTGACGGGAAAGGCTACACCTTC
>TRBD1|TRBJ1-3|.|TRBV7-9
CASSTMRDRGNTIYF
TGTGCCAGCAGCACCATGCGGGACAGGGGGAACACCATATATTTT
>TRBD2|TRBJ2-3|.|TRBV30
CAWSEGLAGPTDTQYF
TGTGCCTGGAGTGAGGGTCTAGCGGGACCCACAGATACGCAGTATTTT
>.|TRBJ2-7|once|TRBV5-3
CARSLDRHPYEQYF
TGTGCCAGAAGCTTGGACAGGCACCCCTACGAGCAGTACTTC
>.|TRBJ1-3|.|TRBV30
CAWSVLEGFGNTIYF
TGTGCCTGGAGTGTACTGGAAGGATTTGGAAACACCATATATTTT
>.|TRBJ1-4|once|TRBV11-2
CASRWGAGEKLFF
TGTGCCAGCAGGTGGGGGGCTGGTGAAAAACTGTTTTTT
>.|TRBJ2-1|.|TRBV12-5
CASGSDTYNEQFF
TGTGCTAGTGGTTCGGACACGTACAATGAGCAGTTCTTC
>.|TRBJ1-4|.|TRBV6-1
CASSGLENPGGFATNEKLFF
TGTGCCAGCAGTGGCCTCGAAAACCCGGGGGGGTTTGCAACTAATGAAAAACTGTTTTTT
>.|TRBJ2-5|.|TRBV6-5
CASSARGAQETQYF
TGTGCCAGCAGTGCGAGGGGCGCCCAAGAGACCCAGTACTTC
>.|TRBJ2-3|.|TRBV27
CASSVRGKDTQYF
TGTGCCAGCAGTGTTCGGGGCAAGGATACGCAGTATTTT
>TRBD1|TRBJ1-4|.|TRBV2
CASSEKGAGGKLFF
TGTGCCAGCAGTGAGAAGGGGGCTGGCGGAAAACTGTTTTTT
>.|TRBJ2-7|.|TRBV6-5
CASSFLYREGDEQYF
TGTGCCAGCAGTTTCCTTTACAGGGAAGGCGACGAGCAGTACTTC
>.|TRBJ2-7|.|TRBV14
CASSHYGTVYYEQYF
TGTGCCAGCAGCCATTATGGGACCGTCTACTACGAGCAGTACTTC
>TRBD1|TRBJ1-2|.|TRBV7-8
CASSLTPSPGTGRYGYTF
TGTGCCAGCAGCTTAACCCCCTCGCCCGGGACAGGGCGGTATGGCTACACCTTC
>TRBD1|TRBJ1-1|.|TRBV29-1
CSTPERDRAKSTEAFF
TGCAGCACCCCCGAACGGGACAGGGCTAAGAGCACTGAAGCTTTCTTT
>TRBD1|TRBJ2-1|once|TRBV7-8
CASSRTPGQGYNEQFF
TGTGCCAGCAGTCGAACACCGGGACAGGGCTACAATGAGCAGTTCTTC
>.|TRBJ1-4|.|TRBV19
CASSIPGWDEKLFF
TGTGCCAGTAGTATTCCCGGTTGGGATGAAAAACTGTTTTTT
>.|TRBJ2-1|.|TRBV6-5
CASRTYRERVRQFF
TGTGCCAGCAGGACTTACCGCGAGAGGGTACGGCAGTTCTTC
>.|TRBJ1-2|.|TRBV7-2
CASSPQGGSGYTF
TGTGCCAGCTCCCCCCAGGGTGGTAGTGGCTACACCTTC
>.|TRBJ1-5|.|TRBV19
CASSISLRGNQPQHF
TGTGCCAGTAGTATCTCATTGAGGGGCAATCAGCCCCAGCATTTT
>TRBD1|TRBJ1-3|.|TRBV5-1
CASSSSGGAGNTIYF
TGCGCCAGCAGCTCTTCAGGGGGTGCTGGAAACACCATATATTTT
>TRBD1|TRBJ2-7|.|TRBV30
CAWQDNRGPYEQYF
TGTGCCTGGCAAGACAACAGGGGACCCTACGAGCAGTACTTC
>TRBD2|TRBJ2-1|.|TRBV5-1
CASRGDPTSYNEQFF
TGCGCCAGCCGGGGGGACCCCACCTCCTACAATGAGCAGTTCTTC
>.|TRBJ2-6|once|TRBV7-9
CASSSWGAGANVLTF
TGTGCCAGCAGTTCGTGGGGTGCTGGGGCCAACGTCCTGACTTTC
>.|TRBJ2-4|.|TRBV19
CASSEDYPLGNIQYF
TGTGCCAGTAGTGAAGACTACCCCCTGGGAAACATTCAGTACTTC
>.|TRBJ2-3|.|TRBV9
CASSVPDRPSRDTQYF
TGTGCCAGCAGCGTACCCGACCGACCGAGCAGAGATACGCAGTATTTT
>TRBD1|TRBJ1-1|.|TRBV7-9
CASSLKPSRQGTEAFF
TGTGCCAGCAGCTTAAAGCCAAGCCGACAGGGGACTGAAGCTTTCTTT
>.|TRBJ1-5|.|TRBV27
CASSFVQGGQPQHF
TGTGCCAGCAGTTTTGTTCAGGGAGGACAGCCCCAGCATTTT
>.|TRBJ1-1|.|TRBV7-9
CASRPTGNTEAFF
TGTGCCAGCAGGCCTACAGGGAACACTGAAGCTTTCTTT
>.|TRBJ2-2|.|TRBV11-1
CASSNAGPTGELFF
TGTGCCAGCAGCAACGCTGGCCCCACCGGGGAGCTGTTTTTT
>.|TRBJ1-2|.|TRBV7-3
CASSLMRMDGYTF
TGTGCCAGCAGCTTAATGAGGATGGATGGCTACACCTTC
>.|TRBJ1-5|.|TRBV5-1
CASSLEGIGNQPQHF
TGCGCCAGCAGCTTAGAGGGTATTGGAAATCAGCCCCAGCATTTT
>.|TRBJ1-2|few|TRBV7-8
CASSPVGGQNYGYTF
TGTGCCAGCAGCCCAGTTGGGGGCCAGAACTATGGCTACACCTTC
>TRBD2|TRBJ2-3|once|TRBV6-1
CASSELAGIYTDTQYF
TGTGCCAGCAGTGAGCTAGCGGGGATTTACACAGATACGCAGTATTTT